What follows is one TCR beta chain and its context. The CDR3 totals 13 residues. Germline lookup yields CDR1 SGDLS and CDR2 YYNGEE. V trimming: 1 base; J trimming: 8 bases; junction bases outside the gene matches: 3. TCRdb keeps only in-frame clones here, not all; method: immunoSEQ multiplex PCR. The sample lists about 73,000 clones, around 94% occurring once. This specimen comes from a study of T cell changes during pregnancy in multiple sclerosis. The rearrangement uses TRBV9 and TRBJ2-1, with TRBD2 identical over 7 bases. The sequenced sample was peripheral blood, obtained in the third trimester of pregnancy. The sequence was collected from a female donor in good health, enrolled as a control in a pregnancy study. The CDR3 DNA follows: TGTGCCAGCAGCGTACATCTAGCGGATGAGCAGTTCTTC. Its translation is CASSVHLADEQFF.